Listed below are T cell receptor beta chains from one sample, sequenced in a study of blood T cell repertoires in COVID-19. TCRdb's copy holds only in-frame clones and misses some; the assay was immunoSEQ multiplex PCR. Of around 150,000 clones listed, approximately 80% are singletons. The sample comprised PBMCs or T cells enriched from blood (not recorded which). These receptor sequences come from a middle-aged woman who had recovered from COVID-19. The CDR3 runs from the conserved cysteine through the conserved F or W. A D gene is named only where the DNA matches it firmly. Size is stated for part of the rows, as once, few or many counts, or as a class when the clone is expanded.

14	TRBV2	NA	NA	TRBJ2-7	CASSATSPPYEQYF	TGTGCCAGCAGCGCCACATCACCACCCTACGAGCAGTACTTC
14	TRBV29-1	TRBD1	NA	TRBJ2-1	CSATPGTEWGEQFF	TGCAGCGCCACGCCCGGGACAGAATGGGGTGAGCAGTTCTTC
14	TRBV5-1	NA	NA	TRBJ1-1	CASSLSTGNTEAFF	TGCGCCAGCAGCTTGTCTACAGGGAATACTGAAGCTTTCTTT
17	TRBV7-9	TRBD1	NA	TRBJ1-1	CASSPFRTGMVDAEAFF	TGTGCCAGCAGCCCTTTCCGGACAGGGATGGTCGACGCTGAAGCTTTCTTT
14	TRBV5-6	TRBD1	NA	TRBJ1-2	CASSRGTASGGYTF	TGTGCCAGCAGCCGGGGGACAGCCTCCGGTGGCTACACCTTC
16	TRBV7-9	NA	NA	TRBJ2-1	CASSSFGGSSYNEQFF	TGTGCCAGCAGTTCTTTCGGAGGCAGCTCCTACAATGAGCAGTTCTTC
14	TRBV3-1/TRBV3-2	TRBD2	NA	TRBJ2-7	CASSPGLARYEQYF	TGTGCCAGCAGCCCCGGACTAGCTAGGTACGAGCAGTACTTC
13	TRBV27	TRBD1	NA	TRBJ2-7	CASSTGTGDEQYF	TGTGCCAGCAGTACCGGGACAGGAGACGAGCAGTACTTC
15	TRBV27	NA	NA	TRBJ1-2	CASSWFLDSADGYTF	TGTGCCAGCAGTTGGTTTCTGGACAGCGCGGATGGCTACACCTTC
15	TRBV30	TRBD2	many	TRBJ2-1	CAWTPLAGAYNEQFF	TGTGCCTGGACCCCTCTAGCGGGGGCGTACAATGAGCAGTTCTTC
17	TRBV29-1	TRBD2	once	TRBJ2-2	CSVEGLAGGANTGELFF	TGCAGCGTTGAGGGACTAGCGGGAGGAGCGAACACCGGGGAGCTGTTTTTT
13	TRBV30	NA	NA	TRBJ1-2	CAWSVGQGYGYTF	TGTGCCTGGAGTGTAGGGCAGGGTTATGGCTACACCTTC
16	TRBV4-2	NA	NA	TRBJ1-3	CASTPVGHSSGNTIYF	TGTGCCAGCACCCCAGTAGGACACAGCTCTGGAAACACCATATATTTT
16	TRBV13	NA	many	TRBJ2-3	CASSLAGLAITDTQYF	TGTGCCAGCAGCTTAGCGGGGCTAGCGATCACAGATACGCAGTATTTT
15	TRBV18	TRBD1	NA	TRBJ1-2	CASSWGQYPGYGYTF	TGTGCCAGCTCATGGGGACAGTATCCGGGGTATGGCTACACCTTC
14	TRBV6-5	NA	NA	TRBJ1-2	CASLDGGGNYGYTF	TGTGCCAGCCTTGATGGCGGGGGCAACTATGGCTACACCTTC